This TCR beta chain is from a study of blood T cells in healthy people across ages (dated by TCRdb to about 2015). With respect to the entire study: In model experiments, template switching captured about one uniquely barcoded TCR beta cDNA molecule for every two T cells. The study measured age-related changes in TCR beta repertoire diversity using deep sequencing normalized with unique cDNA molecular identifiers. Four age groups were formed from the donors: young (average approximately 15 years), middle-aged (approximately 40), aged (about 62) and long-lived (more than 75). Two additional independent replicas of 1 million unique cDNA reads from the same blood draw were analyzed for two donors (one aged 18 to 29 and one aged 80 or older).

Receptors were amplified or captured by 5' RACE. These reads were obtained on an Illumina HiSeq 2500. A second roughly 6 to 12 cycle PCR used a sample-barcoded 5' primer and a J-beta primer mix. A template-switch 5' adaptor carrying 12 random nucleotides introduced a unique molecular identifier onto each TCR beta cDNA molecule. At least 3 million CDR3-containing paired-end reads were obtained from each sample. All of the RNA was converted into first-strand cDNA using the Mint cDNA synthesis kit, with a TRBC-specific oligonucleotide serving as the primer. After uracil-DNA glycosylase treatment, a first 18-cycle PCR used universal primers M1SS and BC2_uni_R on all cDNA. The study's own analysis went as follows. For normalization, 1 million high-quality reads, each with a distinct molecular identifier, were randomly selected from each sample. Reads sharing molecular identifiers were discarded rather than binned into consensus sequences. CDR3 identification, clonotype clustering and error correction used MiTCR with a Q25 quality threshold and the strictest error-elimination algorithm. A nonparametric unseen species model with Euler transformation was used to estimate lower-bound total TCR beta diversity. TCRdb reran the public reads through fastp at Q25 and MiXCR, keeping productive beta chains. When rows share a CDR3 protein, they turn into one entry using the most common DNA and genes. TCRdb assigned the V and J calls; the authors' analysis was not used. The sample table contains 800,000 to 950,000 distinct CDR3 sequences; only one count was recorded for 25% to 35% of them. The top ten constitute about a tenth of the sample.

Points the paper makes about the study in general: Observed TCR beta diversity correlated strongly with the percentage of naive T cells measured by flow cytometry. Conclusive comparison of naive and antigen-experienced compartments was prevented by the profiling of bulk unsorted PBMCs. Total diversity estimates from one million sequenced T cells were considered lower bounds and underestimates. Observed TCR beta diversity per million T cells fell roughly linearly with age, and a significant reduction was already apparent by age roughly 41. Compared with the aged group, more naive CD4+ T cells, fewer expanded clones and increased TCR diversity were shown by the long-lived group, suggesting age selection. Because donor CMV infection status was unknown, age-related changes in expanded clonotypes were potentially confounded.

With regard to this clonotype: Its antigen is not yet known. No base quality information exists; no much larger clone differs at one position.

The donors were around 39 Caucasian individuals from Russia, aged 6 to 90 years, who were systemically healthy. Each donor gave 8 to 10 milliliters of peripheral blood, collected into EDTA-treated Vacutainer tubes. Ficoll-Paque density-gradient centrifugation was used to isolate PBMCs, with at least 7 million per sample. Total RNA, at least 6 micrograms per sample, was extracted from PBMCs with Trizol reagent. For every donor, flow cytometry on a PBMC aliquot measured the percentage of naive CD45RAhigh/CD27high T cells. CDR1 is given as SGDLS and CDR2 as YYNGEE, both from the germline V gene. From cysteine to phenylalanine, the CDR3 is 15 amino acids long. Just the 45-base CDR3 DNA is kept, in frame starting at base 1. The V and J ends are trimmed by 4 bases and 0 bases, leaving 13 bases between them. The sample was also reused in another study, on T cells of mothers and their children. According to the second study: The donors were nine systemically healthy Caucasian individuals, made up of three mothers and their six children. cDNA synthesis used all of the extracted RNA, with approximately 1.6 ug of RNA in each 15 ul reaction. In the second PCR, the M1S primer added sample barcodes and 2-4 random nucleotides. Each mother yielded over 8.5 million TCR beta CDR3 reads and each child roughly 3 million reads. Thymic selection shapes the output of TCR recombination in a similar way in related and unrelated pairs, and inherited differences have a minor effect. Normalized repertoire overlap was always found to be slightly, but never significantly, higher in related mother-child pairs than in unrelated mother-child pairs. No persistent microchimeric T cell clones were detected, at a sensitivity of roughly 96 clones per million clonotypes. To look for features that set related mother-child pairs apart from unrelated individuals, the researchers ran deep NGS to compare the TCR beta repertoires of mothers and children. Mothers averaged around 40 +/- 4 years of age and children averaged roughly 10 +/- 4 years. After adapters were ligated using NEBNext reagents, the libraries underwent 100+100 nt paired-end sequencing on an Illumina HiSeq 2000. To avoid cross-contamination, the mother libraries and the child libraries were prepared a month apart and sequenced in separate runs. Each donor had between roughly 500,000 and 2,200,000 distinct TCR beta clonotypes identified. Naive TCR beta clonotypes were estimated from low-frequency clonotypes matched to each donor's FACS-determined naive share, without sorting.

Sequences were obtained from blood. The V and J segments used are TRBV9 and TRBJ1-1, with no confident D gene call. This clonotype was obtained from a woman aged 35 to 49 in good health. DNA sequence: TGTGCCAGCAGCCCCTCGACCGCCCTGAACACTGAAGCTTTCTTT. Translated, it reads CASSPSTALNTEAFF.